These 28 T cell receptor beta chains were all obtained from the same sample, sequenced in a study of T cell responses to AZD1222 COVID-19 vaccine. Profiled with immunoSEQ multiplex PCR; TCRdb holds only in-frame clones, not every one. This sample has some 120,000 clones, with over 75% found just once. The specimen was peripheral blood, collected on day 0 of AZD1222 vaccination. The receptor source for this set is an adult in good health.

The chain employs TRBV5-1 and TRBJ2-7; perhaps D is TRBD1 or TRBD2 (5 bases each). Germline V gene lookup returns CDR1 SGHRS and CDR2 YFSETQ. Trimming pared 0 bases from V and 3 bases from J, leaving 13 bases between. The CDR3 runs to 15 residues. CDR3 residues: CASSLAGRTNYEQYF. In DNA, the CDR3 is TGCGCCAGCAGCTTGGCGGGGCGGACCAACTACGAGCAGTACTTC.

The chain has TRBV5-1 and TRBJ2-1, with D perhaps TRBD1 or TRBD2 (5 bases each). Germline V gene data show CDR1 as SGHRS and CDR2 as YFSETQ. Deletions cut 0 bases from V and 10 bases from J, with 8 bases between. The CDR3 has 12 amino acids. In nucleotides, the CDR3 is TGCGCCAGCAGCTTGGGGGGCGGGGAGCAGTTCTTC. Translating gives CASSLGGGEQFF.

The rearrangement joins TRBV7-8 to TRBJ2-1, with 8 bases aligning to TRBD2. This CDR3 has 15 residues. Unmatched junction bases numbered 10, after V lost 5 bases and J lost 7 bases. Germline CDR1 and CDR2: SGHVS and FQNEAQ. CDR3 sequence: CASSPRTSSSNEQFF. The CDR3 DNA follows: TGTGCCAGCAGCCCACGGACTAGCTCAAGTAATGAGCAGTTCTTC.

The chain recombines TRBV11-2 with TRBJ2-4, with D maybe TRBD1 (6 bases). This CDR3 is 17 amino acids long. V was clipped by 2 bases and J by 4 bases, with 18 bases between them. From germline, CDR1 is SGHAT and CDR2 FQNNGV. The CDR3 DNA reads TGTGCCAGCAGCTTACCATTCAGGGGACGGGGAAAAAACATTCAGTACTTC. Translated: CASSLPFRGRGKNIQYF.

This chain joins TRBV28 and TRBJ1-6; tentative D call: TRBD1 (5 bases). The CDR3 is 14 residues long. V lost 5 bases to trimming and J lost 11 bases, with 16 bases between them. Germline CDR1 and CDR2: MDHEN and SYDVKM. The CDR3 sequence is CASSGTGVGTPLHF. For the CDR3, the DNA is TGTGCCAGCAGTGGGACCGGTGTAGGAACACCCCTCCACTTT.

CDR3 sequence reads: CASSLIGYGYTF. CDR3 in DNA: TGTGCCAGCAGTTTAATAGGGTACGGCTACACCTTC. V is TRBV28 and J is TRBJ1-2; D not resolved. The CDR3 sequence is 12 residues long. The germline V gene encodes CDR1 MDHEN and CDR2 SYDVKM. V lost 2 bases and J lost 8, with 9 bases in between.

Only a few counts were recorded for this clone. This chain uses TRBV7-2 with TRBJ2-1, with D tentatively TRBD2 (5 bases). The CDR3 has 13 residues. Germline CDR1 reads SGHTA; CDR2 reads FQGNSA. V shed 3 bases and J shed 8 bases, with 11 bases lying between them. The CDR3 DNA reads TGTGCCAGCAGCTTCCCTAGCCCGGATGAGCAGTTCTTC. This encodes CASSFPSPDEQFF.

This sequence joins TRBV7-9 and TRBJ2-5; the D gene could be TRBD1 or TRBD2 (6 bases each). Trimming removed 5 bases from V and 5 bases from J, with 18 bases in between. The germline V gene encodes CDR1 SEHNR and CDR2 FQNEAQ (reference sequence). This CDR3 comprises 15 residues. CDR3 residues: CASSPETGGRETQYF. DNA for the CDR3: TGTGCCAGCAGCCCCGAGACAGGAGGGCGTGAGACCCAGTACTTC. Full variable domain (remainder filled in from reference TRBV7-9 and TRBJ2-5): DTGVSQNPRHKITKRGQNVTFRCDPISEHNRLYWYRQTLGQGPEFLTYFQNEAQLEKSRLLSDRFSAERPKGSFSTLEIQRTEQGDSAMYLCASSPETGGRETQYFGPGTRLLVL.

The V gene is TRBV3-1 (or the pseudogene TRBV3-2), the J gene TRBJ1-6; 9 nucleotides agree with TRBD1. The CDR3 consists of 15 residues. The V segment lost 0 bases and the J segment 9 bases; nucleotides outside the gene matches: 3. Per the germline V gene, CDR1 is LGHDT and CDR2 is YNNKEL (reference sequence). The CDR3 here is CASSQEGQGISPLHF. The CDR3 coding sequence is TGTGCCAGCAGCCAAGAAGGACAGGGGATTTCACCCCTCCACTTT.

This clone was seen once. The V and J genes are TRBV3-1 (or the pseudogene TRBV3-2) and TRBJ2-3; 12 bases fit TRBD2. V dropped 5 bases and J dropped 2; count of bases not matched to a gene: 5. Germline loops: CDR1 LGHDT, CDR2 YNNKEL (reference sequence). The CDR3 totals 16 residues. CDR3 bases: TGTGCCAGCAGCTACCGGACTAGCGGGGCCACAGATACGCAGTATTTT. It is translated as CASSYRTSGATDTQYF.

CDR3 sequence (DNA): TGTGCCAGCAGCCCCTCAGGGGCACGACAGCCCCAGCATTTT. Protein sequence: CASSPSGARQPQHF. The genes are TRBV6-5 and TRBJ1-5; D might be TRBD1 (6 bases). The CDR3 is made up of 14 amino acids. Germline-derived CDR1 and CDR2 are MNHEY and SVGAGI. Trimming shortened V by 6 bases and J by 7 bases, and 16 bases separated the two germline ends.

The chain is built from TRBV19 and TRBJ1-5, with D hard to call. Trimming left V 6 bases short and J 2 bases short, with 14 bases between. The CDR3 consists of 15 residues. Germline assignment: CDR1 LNHDA and CDR2 SQIVND (reference sequence). The CDR3, as DNA: TGTGCCAGTAGGAGGGCCGTCGGAGGCAATCAGCCCCAGCATTTT. This codes for CASRRAVGGNQPQHF.

The rearrangement uses TRBV30 and TRBJ2-3, with D perhaps TRBD2 (7 bases). The germline gives CDR1 GTSNPN, CDR2 SVGIG (reference sequence). There are 15 residues in the CDR3. The ends were cut back, 2 bases at V and 3 bases at J, with 15 bases in the middle. The CDR3 bases are TGTGCCTGGAGTTCTGGGGGGGGCATAACAGATACGCAGTATTTT. Amino acid sequence: CAWSSGGGITDTQYF.

The chain joins TRBV28 to TRBJ1-2; weak D call: TRBD1 (6 bases). The CDR3 is made up of 14 amino acids. Germline CDR1 reads MDHEN; CDR2 reads SYDVKM. V lost 0 bases and J 2 bases, leaving 7 bases between the germline ends. The CDR3 nucleotides read TGTGCCAGCAGTTTATGGCAGGGGAACTATGGCTACACCTTC. Translation: CASSLWQGNYGYTF.

This chain joins TRBV2 and TRBJ2-7, with 10 bases lining up with TRBD1. CDR1 and CDR2 (germline): SNHLY, FYNNEI. CDR3 length: 14 amino acids. V lost 5 bases, J lost 2 bases, and 3 bases stayed unmatched. DNA of the CDR3: TGTGCCAGCAGTCCCGGGACAGGGGCCTACGAGCAGTACTTC. Amino acid sequence: CASSPGTGAYEQYF.

The chain employs TRBV7-2 and TRBJ2-5, with TRBD1 as a possible D gene (5 bases). Deletions cut 5 bases from V and 5 bases from J, with 15 bases between. The CDR3 spans 14 residues. Germline V gene data show CDR1 as SGHTA and CDR2 as FQGNSA. The CDR3 DNA sequence: TGTGCCAGCAGCCCGGCAGGGAAGCTTGAGACCCAGTACTTC. This translates into CASSPAGKLETQYF. The entire variable domain, with the rest obtained from reference TRBV7-2 and TRBJ2-5, is as follows: GAGVSQSPSNKVTEKGKDVELRCDPISGHTALYWYRQSLGQGLEFLIYFQGNSAPDKSGLPSDRFSAERTGGSVSTLTIQRTQQEDSAVYLCASSPAGKLETQYFGPGTRLLVL.

The gene calls are TRBV15 and TRBJ2-3; D is unclear. CDR3 length: 13 amino acids. V was clipped by 0 bases and J by 6 bases, with 7 bases between them. The germline CDR1 and CDR2 sequences are LNHNV and YYDKDF (reference sequence). The CDR3 nucleotides are TGTGCCACCAGCAGAGAAGTAAGGGATACGCAGTATTTT. Translating gives CATSREVRDTQYF.

This clone was observed once. The gene calls are TRBV5-1 and TRBJ2-1, with 9 bases that match TRBD2. The germline gives CDR1 SGHRS, CDR2 YFSETQ. The CDR3 covers 14 residues. V was clipped by 4 bases and J by 7 bases; unmatched bases: 6. CDR3 bases: TGCGCCAGCAGCGGATTAGCGGGAGTTAATGAGCAGTTCTTC. Protein: CASSGLAGVNEQFF.

This chain links TRBV7-9 with TRBJ2-1; no reliable D call. The CDR3 is made up of 11 amino acids. Germline V CDR1 and CDR2: SEHNR, FQNEAQ (reference sequence). Trimming removed 7 bases from V and 5 bases from J, with 6 bases in between. This CDR3 is CASTTDNEQFF. CDR3 coding DNA: TGTGCCAGCACTACTGACAATGAGCAGTTCTTC.

This rearrangement joins TRBV6-5 to TRBJ2-1, with TRBD2 as a possible D gene (7 bases). The CDR3 contains 14 residues. Trimming cost V 11 bases and J 3 bases, with 17 bases left between them. The V gene's germline CDR1 is MNHEY and CDR2 SVGAGI. Written as DNA, the CDR3 is TGTGCCGGGGGGGCTAGCCAGAACTACAATGAGCAGTTCTTC. Translating gives CAGGASQNYNEQFF.

The chain couples TRBV28 to TRBJ2-5, with TRBD1 identical over 8 bases. V gave up 6 bases and J gave up 1 base; unmatched junction bases: 7. The CDR3 is 15 residues long. Germline V CDR1 and CDR2: MDHEN, SYDVKM. Here the CDR3 DNA reads TGTGCCAGCAGCACCCCAGGGGGCCTCCAAGAGACCCAGTACTTC. Translated, it gives CASSTPGGLQETQYF.

This rearrangement joins TRBV27 to TRBJ1-5; D might be TRBD1 (6 bases). Germline V gene sequence: CDR1 MNHEY, CDR2 SMNVEV (reference sequence). With 2 bases removed from V and 6 bases from J, the gap between germline ends came to 17 bases. The CDR3 length is 16 residues. The CDR3, as DNA: TGTGCCAGCAGTTTACGGGGGGCGCGGGGGGCTCAGCCCCAGCATTTT. It specifies CASSLRGARGAQPQHF.

The V call is TRBV5-6, the J call TRBJ2-2; D remains unclear. Germline-derived CDR1 and CDR2 are SGHDT and YYEEEE. The CDR3 contains 12 residues. V lost 2 bases to trimming and J lost 5 bases, with 4 bases between them. The CDR3 is CASSFRTGELFF. DNA for the CDR3: TGTGCCAGCAGCTTCAGGACCGGGGAGCTGTTTTTT.

The chain recombines TRBV29-1 with TRBJ1-5; 8 bases are a match to TRBD1. J lost 7 bases, V lost 1 base, and 3 bases had no gene match. The CDR3 is made up of 13 amino acids. CDR1 is SQVTM, CDR2 ANQGSEA, per germline. DNA of the CDR3: TGCAGCGTTGAAGCACAGGGGGGCCAGCCCCAGCATTTT. Amino acids: CSVEAQGGQPQHF.

The chain recombines TRBV18 with TRBJ2-1; no clear D gene. Trimming shortened V by 2 bases and J by 7 bases, and 12 bases separated the two germline ends. Germline V gene sequence: CDR1 KGHSH, CDR2 LQKENI. This CDR3 region has 14 residues. The CDR3 nucleotides read TGTGCCAGCTCACCATGGTCGGTTCAGAATGAGCAGTTCTTC. As protein: CASSPWSVQNEQFF.

The chain carries TRBV27 and TRBJ1-1, with unresolved D. The germline V gene encodes CDR1 MNHEY and CDR2 SMNVEV (reference sequence). The CDR3 length is 13 residues. With 4 bases removed from V and 8 bases from J, the gap between germline ends came to 14 bases. In DNA form, the CDR3 reads TGTGCCAGCAGTTCTAGGGCGGGAACGGAAGCTTTCTTT. Translated, it gives CASSSRAGTEAFF.

V and J are TRBV2 and TRBJ1-5, with D perhaps TRBD1 (6 bases). CDR3 length: 16 amino acids. The V gene's germline CDR1 is SNHLY and CDR2 FYNNEI. The V end was cut by 7 bases, the J end by 2 bases, with 18 bases between. The CDR3 nucleotides read TGTGCCAGCAATGATCGGGCAGGGGTAGGCAATCAGCCCCAGCATTTT. Its protein product is CASNDRAGVGNQPQHF.

The CDR3 is CASSQSAPGNTGELFF. In DNA, the CDR3 is TGTGCCAGCAGCCAATCGGCCCCAGGGAACACCGGGGAGCTGTTTTTT. The chain carries TRBV3-1 (or the pseudogene TRBV3-2) and TRBJ2-2; D not certain. This CDR3 contains 16 residues. The ends were cut back, 2 bases at V and 1 base at J, with 11 bases in the middle. Germline values: CDR1 LGHDT, CDR2 YNNKEL (reference sequence).